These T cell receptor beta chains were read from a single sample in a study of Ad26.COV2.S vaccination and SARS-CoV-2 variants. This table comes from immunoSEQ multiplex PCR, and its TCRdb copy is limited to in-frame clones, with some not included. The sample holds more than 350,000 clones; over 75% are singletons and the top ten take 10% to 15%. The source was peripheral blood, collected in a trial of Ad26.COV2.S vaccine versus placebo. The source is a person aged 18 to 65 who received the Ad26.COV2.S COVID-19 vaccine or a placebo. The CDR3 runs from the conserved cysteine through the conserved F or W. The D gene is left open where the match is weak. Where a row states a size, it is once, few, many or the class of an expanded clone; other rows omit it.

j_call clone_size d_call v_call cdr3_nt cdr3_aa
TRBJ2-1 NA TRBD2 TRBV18 TGTGCCAGCTCACCCCCAGGACTAGCGGGAAGCAATGAGCAGTTCTTC CASSPPGLAGSNEQFF
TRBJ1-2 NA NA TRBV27 TGTGCCAGCAGCCGCACCAGGGGAGGAGATGGCTACACCTTC CASSRTRGGDGYTF
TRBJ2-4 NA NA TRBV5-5 TGTGCCAGCAGCAACAGGGACATTCAGTACTTC CASSNRDIQYF
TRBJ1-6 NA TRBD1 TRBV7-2 TGTGCCAGCAGCCCCAACAGGGGGCAAGGCACTTCACCCCTCCACTTT CASSPNRGQGTSPLHF
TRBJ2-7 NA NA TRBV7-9 TGTGCCAGCAGCTTACAAGGGGTAGGCGAGCAGTACTTC CASSLQGVGEQYF
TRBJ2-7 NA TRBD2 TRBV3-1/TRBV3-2 TGTGCCAGCAGCTGGACTAGCGGGGACGACGAGCAGTACTTC CASSWTSGDDEQYF
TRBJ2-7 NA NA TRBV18 TGTGCCAGCTCACCACGTAGGGCTAGCCCAACCTACGAGCAGTACTTC CASSPRRASPTYEQYF
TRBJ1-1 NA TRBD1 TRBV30 TGTGCCCGGGACAGAATAGGCACTGAAGCTTTCTTT CARDRIGTEAFF
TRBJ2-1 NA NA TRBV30 TGTGCCTGGGAGGCGGGGATTGGTTTGGTGCAGTTCTTC CAWEAGIGLVQFF
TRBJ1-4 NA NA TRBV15 TGTGCCACCAGCTCCCCGGGCCAGGGGCCTGGGGAAAAACTGTTTTTT CATSSPGQGPGEKLFF
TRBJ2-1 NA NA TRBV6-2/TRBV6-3 TGTGCCAGCAGCCCTCGGGACTTCTACAATGAGCAGTTCTTC CASSPRDFYNEQFF
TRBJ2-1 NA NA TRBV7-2 TGTGCCAGCAGCATAAGGGGACGGCAGAGTTCCAATGAGCAGTTCTTC CASSIRGRQSSNEQFF
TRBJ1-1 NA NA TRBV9 TGTGCCAGCAGCATCGCGACAAGCCCGGGCGGGGCTTTCTTT CASSIATSPGGAFF
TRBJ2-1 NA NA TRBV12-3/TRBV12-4 TGTGCCAGCAGTTTTTATGAGCAGTTCTTC CASSFYEQFF
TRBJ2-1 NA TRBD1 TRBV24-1 TGTGCCACCAGTGATCCAGTGGGGGTAGGGGGCCGGTCCTACAATGAGCAGTTCTTC CATSDPVGVGGRSYNEQFF
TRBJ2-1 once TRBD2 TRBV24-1 TGTGCCACCAGTGAAAGAGGGCGACAGTTCGGGACTAGCGGGAAGAGCTCCTACAATGAGCAGTTCTTC CATSERGRQFGTSGKSSYNEQFF
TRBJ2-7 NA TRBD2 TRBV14 TGTGCCAGCAGCCGAGTAGCGGGAGAAGGCGAGCAGTACTTC CASSRVAGEGEQYF
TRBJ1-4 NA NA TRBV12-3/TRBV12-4 TGTGCCAGCAGCCCCACCAGCCATGAAAAACTGTTTTTT CASSPTSHEKLFF
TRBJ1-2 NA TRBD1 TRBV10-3 TGTGCCATCAGTCCGCGGACAGGGAACTATGGCTACACCTTC CAISPRTGNYGYTF
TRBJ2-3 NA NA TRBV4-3 TGCGCCAGCAGCCAGACAGCGCTGAGGGGAGATACGCAGTATTTT CASSQTALRGDTQYF
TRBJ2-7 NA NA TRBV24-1 TGTGCCACCAGTGATTGGGGGCGGCGGGAGCAGTACTTC CATSDWGRREQYF
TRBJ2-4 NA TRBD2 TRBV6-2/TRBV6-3 TGTGCCAGCAGTTACTTTGGACTAGCGGGATTCGAGTACTTC CASSYFGLAGFEYF
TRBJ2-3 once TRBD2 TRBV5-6 TGTGCCAGCAGCTCCGGGAGGCCAGATACGCAGTATTTT CASSSGRPDTQYF
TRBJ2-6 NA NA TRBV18 TGTGCCAGCTCACCCCAGGTTAACTCTGGGGCCAACGTCCTGACTTTC CASSPQVNSGANVLTF
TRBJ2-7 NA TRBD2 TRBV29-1 TGCAGCGTTGAAGGGACTAGCGGTGAGCAGTACTTC CSVEGTSGEQYF
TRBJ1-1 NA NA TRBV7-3 TGTGCCAGCAGCCCGGGGAGGGGGGAGAGCGTAGCTTTCTTT CASSPGRGESVAFF
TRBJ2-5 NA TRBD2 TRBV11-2 TGTGCCAGCAGCTTACTGGGTAGCGGGAGGGCCAATAGAGAGACCCAGTACTTC CASSLLGSGRANRETQYF
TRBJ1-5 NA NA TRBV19 TGTGCCAGTAGTGGCATTTGGGGCGAAGGTCAGCCCCAGCATTTT CASSGIWGEGQPQHF
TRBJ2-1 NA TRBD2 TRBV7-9 TGTGCCAGCAGCCCCCTCGGGCGGGGGGCCTCCTACAATGAGCAGTTCTTC CASSPLGRGASYNEQFF
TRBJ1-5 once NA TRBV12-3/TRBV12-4 TGTGCCAGCAGTTTCGACAGATATCAGCCCCAGCATTTT CASSFDRYQPQHF
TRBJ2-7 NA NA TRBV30 TGTGCCTGGAGTGCAGGGCGGGTCCCCGCCTACGAGCAGTACTTC CAWSAGRVPAYEQYF
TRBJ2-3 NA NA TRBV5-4 TGTGCCAGCAGCTCAGCCTCCCGAGGGGATACGCAGTATTTT CASSSASRGDTQYF
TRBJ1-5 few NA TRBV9 TGTGCCAGCAGCGTTCATGGTAGCAATCAGCCCCAGCATTTT CASSVHGSNQPQHF
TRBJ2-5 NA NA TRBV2 TGTGCCACCCAAGGTCCAGGAAAGACCCAGTACTTC CATQGPGKTQYF
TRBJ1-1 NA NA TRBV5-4 TGTGCCAGCAGCCTCCCCTTAACAGGGAGCACTGAAGCTTTCTTT CASSLPLTGSTEAFF
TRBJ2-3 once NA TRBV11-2 TGTGCCAGCAGCCAGCCGCACGTGAGCGGGAGCACAGATACGCAGTATTTT CASSQPHVSGSTDTQYF
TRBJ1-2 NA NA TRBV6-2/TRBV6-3 TGTGCCAGCAGTCCCGGGCCCGGCAGTTACACCTTC CASSPGPGSYTF
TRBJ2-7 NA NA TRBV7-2 TGTGCCAGCAGCTTAGATTTAGGAGTAGGGCTCGAGCAGTACTTC CASSLDLGVGLEQYF
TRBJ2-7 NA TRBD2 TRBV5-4 TGTGCCAGCAGCTTGGATGCAGCGGGAGGTCGCGAGCAGTACTTC CASSLDAAGGREQYF
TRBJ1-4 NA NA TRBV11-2 TGTGCCAGCAGCTTAGATGGTGGGTGGGGTAATGAAAAACTGTTTTTT CASSLDGGWGNEKLFF
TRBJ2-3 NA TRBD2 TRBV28 TGTGCCAGCAGTTTTGGGATAGCGGGGAGCACAGATACGCAGTATTTT CASSFGIAGSTDTQYF
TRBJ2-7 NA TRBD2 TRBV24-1 TGTGCCACCAGTGACGGGAGGGTGGGATACGAGCAGTACTTC CATSDGRVGYEQYF
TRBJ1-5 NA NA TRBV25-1 TGTGCCAGCAGTGCAGGTGGTCAGCCCCAGCATTTT CASSAGGQPQHF
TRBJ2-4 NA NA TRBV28 TGTGCCAGCCGAATAGGGGGGGCCAAAAACATTCAGTACTTC CASRIGGAKNIQYF
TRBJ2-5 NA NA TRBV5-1 TGCGCCAGCAGCTTGGCCGGGGGAACCGGGGCGCCGGCACAAGAGACCCAGTACTTC CASSLAGGTGAPAQETQYF
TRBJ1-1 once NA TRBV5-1 TGCGCCAGCAGCTTACGCACCTCAGGGGAGGAGGTGAACACTGAAGCTTTCTTT CASSLRTSGEEVNTEAFF
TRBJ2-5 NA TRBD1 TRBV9 TGTGCCAGCAGCCCAGGGGGTTTTGTGTCGGAGACCCAGTACTTC CASSPGGFVSETQYF
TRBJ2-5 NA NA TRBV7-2 TGTGCCAGCAGCCCAAGGAGGTTCCAAGAGACCCAGTACTTC CASSPRRFQETQYF
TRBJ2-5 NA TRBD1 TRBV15 TGTGCCACCAGCAGAAGGGACAGCAACCAAGAGACCCAGTACTTC CATSRRDSNQETQYF
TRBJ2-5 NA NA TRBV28 TGTGCCAGCAGTTTACGCAGCGGCTTTCAAGAGACCCAGTACTTC CASSLRSGFQETQYF
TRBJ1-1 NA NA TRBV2 TGTGCCAGCAGTGAGTTGGCAGGGCTCACTGAAGCTTTCTTT CASSELAGLTEAFF
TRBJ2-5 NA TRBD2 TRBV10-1 TGCGCCAGCAGTGAGTACCTAGCGGGAGAGGTAGAGCCCCAGTACTTC CASSEYLAGEVEPQYF
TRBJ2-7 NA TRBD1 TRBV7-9 TGTGCCAGCAGCTTAGGACAGGGTATCTACGAGCAGTACTTC CASSLGQGIYEQYF
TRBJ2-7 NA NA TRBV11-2 TGTGCCAGCAGCTCTAACCTGGGATTACGCGAGCAGTACTTC CASSSNLGLREQYF
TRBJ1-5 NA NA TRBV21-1 TGTGCCAGCAGCAAGGAAGGTCAGCCCCAGCATTTT CASSKEGQPQHF
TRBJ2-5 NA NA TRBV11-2 TGTGCCAGCAGCTTAGATCATACAGAGACCCAGTACTTC CASSLDHTETQYF
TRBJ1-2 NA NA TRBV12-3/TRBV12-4 TGTGCCAGCAGGCCCAGATCAAGCTATGGCTACACCTTC CASRPRSSYGYTF
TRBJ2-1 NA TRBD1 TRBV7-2 TGTGCCAGCAGCTTATCCTGGACAGGGGTCTACAATGAGCAGTTCTTC CASSLSWTGVYNEQFF
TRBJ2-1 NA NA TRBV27 TGTGCCAGCAGTTTAGTCCAGGGTTCCTACAATGAGCAGTTCTTC CASSLVQGSYNEQFF